This T cell receptor (beta chain) was observed in a study of Graves' ophthalmopathy and Graves' hyperthyroidism. This clonotype appeared many times. Investigators amplified TCR beta CDR3 regions from RNA transcripts. The first round was an RT-PCR with HTBI primers, and the second round was a multiplex PCR. Each CDR3 protein is one row after TCRdb ran MiXCR on the multiplex PCR reads. The repertoire includes 500,000 to 700,000 distinct CDR3 sequences, about 20% of them detected once, and roughly 7.4% sits in the top ten. V lost 5 bases, J lost 4 bases, and 20 bases lay in between. The CDR3 totals 16 residues. Germline CDR1 is LNHDA and CDR2 is SQIVND (reference sequence).

The rearrangement uses TRBV19 and TRBJ1-1, with a weak D call TRBD1 (6 bases). This receptor was obtained from a woman younger than 30 with stable Graves' hyperthyroidism. Some clones in this sample may be carry-over from other donors' samples. Material: peripheral blood. The CDR3 nucleotides are TGTGCCAGTAGTCCCCATACCAGGGGCCGCGGCACTGAAGCTTTCTTT. Translation: CASSPHTRGRGTEAFF. The variable domain in full, completed from reference TRBV19 and TRBJ1-1, reads DGGITQSPKYLFRKEGQNVTLSCEQNLNHDAMYWYRQDPGQGLRLIYYSQIVNDFQKGDIAEGYSVSREKKESFPLTVTSAQKNPTAFYLCASSPHTRGRGTEAFFGQGTRLTVV.